The clone carrying this T cell receptor (beta chain) occurred once. Its antigen is unknown. After removal of 3 bases from V and 6 bases from J, the junction contained 13 bases not matched to a gene. Germline-derived CDR1 and CDR2 are SGDLS and YYNGEE. The CDR3 runs to 17 residues. The sample belongs to a study of post-analysis software for immune sequencing data. Study background: Disease courses included relapsing-remitting, secondary progressive and progressive-relapsing multiple sclerosis. The study, taken as a whole, reports: Roughly 5 TRBV segments, TRBV5-6, TRBV5-1 and TRBV20-1 among them, were found more frequent in patients than controls.

Tagging with unique molecular identifiers was a feature of the TCR beta cDNA libraries. The source material, about 0.9 to 11 million T cells, gave rise to about 500,000 cDNA molecules. TCRdb independently ran MiXCR on the PCR reads; one entry per CDR3 protein. There are about 400,000 distinct CDR3 sequences in the sample; less than 40% occur only once, and roughly an eighth lies in the top ten. V usage is TRBV9 and J usage is TRBJ2-3; 10 bases are a match to TRBD2. Material: blood. The receptor's source is a girl aged 10 to 17 with multiple sclerosis. The CDR3 DNA is TGTGCCAGCAGCGGGGGGCTAGCGGGGGTGGTTGGGGATACGCAGTATTTT. This encodes CASSGGLAGVVGDTQYF.